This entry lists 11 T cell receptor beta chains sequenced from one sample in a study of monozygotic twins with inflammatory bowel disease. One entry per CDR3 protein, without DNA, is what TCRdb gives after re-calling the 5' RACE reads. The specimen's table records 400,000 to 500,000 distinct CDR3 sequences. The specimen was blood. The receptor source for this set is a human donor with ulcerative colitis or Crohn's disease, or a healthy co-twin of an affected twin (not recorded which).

CDR3 loop: CASSQDRTNQETQYF. V usage is TRBV4-1 and J usage is TRBJ2-5; TCRdb returns TRBD2, unconfirmable since there is no DNA. In germline, CDR1 is MGHRA, CDR2 YSYEKL. The CDR3 is 15 residues long.

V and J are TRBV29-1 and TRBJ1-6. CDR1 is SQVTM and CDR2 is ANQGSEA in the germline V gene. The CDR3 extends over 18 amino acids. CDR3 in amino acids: CSVEDRVDQSSYNSPLHF.

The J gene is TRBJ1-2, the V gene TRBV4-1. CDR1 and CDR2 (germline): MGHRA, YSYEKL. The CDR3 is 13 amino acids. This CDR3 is CASSPERDYGYTF.

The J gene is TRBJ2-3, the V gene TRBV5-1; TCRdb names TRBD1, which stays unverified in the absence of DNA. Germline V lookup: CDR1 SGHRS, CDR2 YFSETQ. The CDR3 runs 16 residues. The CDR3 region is CASSLGAGTHTDTQYF.

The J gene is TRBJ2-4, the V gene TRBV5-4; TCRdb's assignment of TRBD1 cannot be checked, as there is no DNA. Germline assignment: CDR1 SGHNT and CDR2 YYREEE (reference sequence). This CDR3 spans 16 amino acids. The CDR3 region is CASSLGQRGGKNIQYF.

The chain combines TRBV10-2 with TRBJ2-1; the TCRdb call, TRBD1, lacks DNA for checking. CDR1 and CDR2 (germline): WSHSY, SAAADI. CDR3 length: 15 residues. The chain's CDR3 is CASSEATGSYNEQFF.

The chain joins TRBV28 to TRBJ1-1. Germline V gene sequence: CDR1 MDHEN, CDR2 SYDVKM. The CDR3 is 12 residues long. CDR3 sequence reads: CASSLQHGEAFF.

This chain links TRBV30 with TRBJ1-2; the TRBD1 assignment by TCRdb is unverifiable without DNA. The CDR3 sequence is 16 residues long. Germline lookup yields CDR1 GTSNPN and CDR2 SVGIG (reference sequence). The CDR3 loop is CAWSVTWGAYNYGYTF.

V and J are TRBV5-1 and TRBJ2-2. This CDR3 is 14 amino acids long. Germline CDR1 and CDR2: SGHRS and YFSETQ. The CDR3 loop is CASSLARHPGELFF. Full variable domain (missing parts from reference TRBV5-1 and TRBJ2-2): KAGVTQTPRYLIKTRGQQVTLSCSPISGHRSVSWYQQTPGQGLQFLFEYFSETQRNKGNFPGRFSGRQFSNSRSEMNVSTLELGDSALYLCASSLARHPGELFFGEGSRLTVL.

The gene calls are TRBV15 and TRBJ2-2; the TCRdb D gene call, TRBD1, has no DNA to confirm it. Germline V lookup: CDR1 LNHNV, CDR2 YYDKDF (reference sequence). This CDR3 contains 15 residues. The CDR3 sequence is CATSRDSGVTGELFF.

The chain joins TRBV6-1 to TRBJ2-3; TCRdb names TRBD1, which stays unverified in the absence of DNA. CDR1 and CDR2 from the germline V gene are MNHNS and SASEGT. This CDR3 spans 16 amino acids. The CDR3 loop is CASSAPDRLLTDTQYF.